This TCR beta chain was identified during a study of identical twins. Findings and caveats of the study: These conclusions were based on statistical analysis (cross-sectional, not following the same donors).

The CDR3 runs to 14 residues. Germline CDR1 reads SGHTA; CDR2 reads FQGNSA. Between the trimmed V and J ends, which lost 0 bases and 4 bases, there was a span of 10 bases. TCRdb re-derived calls from the 5' RACE reads in MiXCR, one entry per CDR3 protein. The sample lists about 240,000 distinct CDR3 sequences, about an eighth occurring once. A remark on this clonotype: Its antigen is not known.

These same data were also listed under a study on yellow fever vaccine responses in identical twins. This second study notes: Reportedly, the T cell response mounted by twins to vaccine seemed partly convergent, partly personalized.

The source is a woman aged 18 to 35 in good health. The sample was memory (CD45RO+) T cells sorted from blood. V and J are TRBV7-2 and TRBJ2-7, with D hard to call. This chain's CDR3 is CASSLALSEYEQYF. In DNA form, the CDR3 reads TGTGCCAGCAGCTTAGCATTGTCTGAATACGAGCAGTACTTC.